The sequence of this T cell receptor (beta chain) was determined in a study of T cell responses to AZD1222 COVID-19 vaccine. About this clone itself: No antigen is known for it.

Germline V gives CDR1 MNHGY, CDR2 SVAAGI. J lost 8 bases, V lost 6 bases, and 10 bases had no gene match. This CDR3 has 17 amino acids. Study outcomes and limitations: Just a handful of people given AZD1222 tested seropositive at baseline.

Only in-frame clones appear in the TCRdb table, and some are missing; sequencing was by immunoSEQ multiplex PCR. The repertoire consists of 150,000 or so clones, with over 90% occurring once and the leading ten covering roughly 3.5%. The chain has TRBV6-9 and TRBJ2-1; 16 bases match TRBD2. This receptor was obtained from an adult who received the AZD1222 COVID-19 vaccine. The sequences come from peripheral blood, collected 28 days after the second AZD1222 dose. CDR3 sequence (DNA): TGTGCCAGCAGCTGTCCCGGGACTAGCGGGAGGGGACATGAGCAGTTCTTC. Its protein product is CASSCPGTSGRGHEQFF.